The 5 T cell receptor beta chains below were found in one sample sequenced in a study of T cells in tuberculosis. This table comes from immunoSEQ multiplex PCR, and its TCRdb copy is limited to in-frame clones, with some not included. The profile shows 20,000 to 25,000 clones, almost 97% of them singletons. The material sequenced was PBMCs. These receptors were obtained from a donor aged 10-29 years with latent tuberculosis or without tuberculosis infection.

The chain links TRBV18 to TRBJ2-7, with 7 bases matching TRBD1. The CDR3 is 14 amino acids. The germline V gene encodes CDR1 KGHSH and CDR2 LQKENI. V was clipped by 3 bases and J by 9 bases; unmatched bases: 11. DNA of the CDR3: TGTGCCAGCTCACCCCGGGACAGTAGAGACAGGCAGTACTTC. This translates into CASSPRDSRDRQYF.

A single count supports this clone. CDR3 sequence: CASSPIRGWAVTEAFF. In DNA form, the CDR3 reads TGTGCCAGCTCACCTATTAGGGGTTGGGCTGTCACTGAAGCTTTCTTT. The rearrangement uses TRBV18 and TRBJ1-1; D might be TRBD1 (5 bases). CDR1 KGHSH and CDR2 LQKENI come from the germline V gene. CDR3 size: 16 residues. Trimming cost V 3 bases and J 4 bases, with 18 bases left between them.

The rearrangement links TRBV19 to TRBJ1-5; D gene unclear. The CDR3 runs 17 residues. V lost 1 base and J 0 bases, leaving 13 bases between the germline ends. Germline assignment: CDR1 LNHDA and CDR2 SQIVND (reference sequence). The CDR3: CASSIALGTDSNQPQHF. The DNA for the CDR3 is TGTGCCAGTAGTATAGCCTTAGGAACAGATAGCAATCAGCCCCAGCATTTT.

This clone was observed a single time. The V call is TRBV11-2, the J call TRBJ2-2; D remains ambiguous. Germline V gene lookup returns CDR1 SGHAT and CDR2 FQNNGV. V was clipped by 5 bases and J by 4 bases, with 11 bases between them. This CDR3 is 14 amino acids long. The CDR3 bases are TGTGCCAGCAGCCCGGGTAGATCCACCGGGGAGCTGTTTTTT. Protein product: CASSPGRSTGELFF.

This clone was observed once. The chain employs TRBV5-4 and TRBJ1-2; D is ambiguous. The CDR3 is made up of 14 amino acids. Trimming removed 1 base at V and 3 bases at J, with 10 bases between. The germline V gene encodes CDR1 SGHNT and CDR2 YYREEE (reference sequence). CDR3 coding DNA: TGTGCCAGCAGCTTGTTTGCGGCGGACTATGGCTACACCTTC. This sequence encodes CASSLFAADYGYTF. The whole variable domain, filled in from reference TRBV5-4 and TRBJ1-2, reads ETGVTQSPTHLIKTRGQQVTLRCSSQSGHNTVSWYQQALGQGPQFIFQYYREEENGRGNFPPRFSGLQFPNYSSELNVNALELDDSALYLCASSLFAADYGYTFGSGTRLTVV.